The next 27 T cell receptor beta chains were all read from a single sample in a study of blood T cell repertoires in COVID-19. Some clones are missing from TCRdb's copy, which holds only in-frame ones; the method was immunoSEQ multiplex PCR. The sample carries approximately 180,000 clones, roughly 84% recorded once. The sequenced sample was peripheral blood. All receptors derive from an elderly woman with acute or convalescent COVID-19.

This clone was seen only a few times. The J gene is TRBJ1-2, the V gene TRBV9, with D hard to call. CDR1 and CDR2 (germline): SGDLS, YYNGEE. V was shortened by 4 bases and J by 5 bases, with 18 bases between the two germline ends. CDR3 size: 15 residues. The CDR3 protein is CASSFQVSLGYGYTF. Written as DNA, the CDR3 is TGTGCCAGCAGCTTTCAGGTGAGCCTTGGGTATGGCTACACCTTC. Full variable domain (remainder filled in from reference TRBV9 and TRBJ1-2): DSGVTQTPKHLITATGQRVTLRCSPRSGDLSVYWYQQSLDQGLQFLIQYYNGEERAKGNILERFSAQQFPDLHSELNLSSLELGDSALYFCASSFQVSLGYGYTFGSGTRLTVV.

The chain couples TRBV27 to TRBJ2-1, with 13 positions matching TRBD2. CDR3 length: 14 residues. V lost 6 bases, J lost 8 bases, and 4 bases stayed unmatched. Germline V lookup: CDR1 MNHEY, CDR2 SMNVEV (reference sequence). The CDR3 coding sequence is TGTGCCAGCAGCCATGGACTAGCGGGGGATGAGCAGTTCTTC. Amino acids: CASSHGLAGDEQFF.

The chain uses TRBV18 and TRBJ1-2, with D perhaps matching TRBD1 (5 bases). The length of the CDR3 is 14 residues. Trimming removed 0 bases at V and 8 bases at J, with 13 bases between. Germline CDR1 KGHSH, CDR2 LQKENI. CDR3 sequence (DNA): TGTGCCAGCTCACCACCGGGAGGGGCGGGAGGCTACACCTTC. Protein: CASSPPGGAGGYTF.

The chain is built from TRBV5-1 and TRBJ2-2; 8 positions match TRBD1. The CDR3 is made up of 15 amino acids. With V trimmed by 7 bases and J by 6 bases, 11 bases remained unmatched. The germline CDR1 and CDR2 sequences are SGHRS and YFSETQ. The CDR3 DNA is TGCGCCAGCCGGGCGACAGGGGTTGAATCCGGGGAGCTGTTTTTT. Amino acid sequence: CASRATGVESGELFF.

This sequence joins TRBV7-6 and TRBJ1-6; no clear D. This CDR3 comprises 14 residues. Germline CDR1 reads SGHVS; CDR2 reads FNYEAQ. The germline V and J ends were trimmed by 5 bases and 7 bases, with 12 bases remaining between them. The chain's CDR3 is CASSPGGSNSPLHF. CDR3 nucleotide sequence: TGTGCCAGCAGCCCTGGCGGGTCCAATTCACCCCTCCACTTT.

The rearrangement links TRBV5-4 to TRBJ2-7; 11 positions match TRBD1. The CDR3 loop spans 14 amino acids. From germline, CDR1 is SGHNT and CDR2 YYREEE (reference sequence). Trimming removed 4 bases from V and 2 bases from J; junction bases left unmatched: 2. CDR3 residues: CASSADRGPYEQYF. The CDR3 DNA is TGTGCCAGCAGCGCGGACAGGGGGCCCTACGAGCAGTACTTC.

V is TRBV15 and J is TRBJ1-4; TRBD1 aligns across 8 bases. CDR1 is LNHNV, CDR2 YYDKDF, per germline (reference sequence). V was clipped by 1 base and J by 8 bases; unmatched bases: 12. This CDR3 has 17 residues. CDR3 nucleotide sequence: TGTGCCACCAGCAGAGGAATCCCGGGACAGGACGGGGAAAAACTGTTTTTT. Protein product: CATSRGIPGQDGEKLFF. Using reference TRBV15 and TRBJ1-4 for the parts outside the CDR3, the full variable domain is DAMVIQNPRYQVTQFGKPVTLSCSQTLNHNVMYWYQQKSSQAPKLLFHYYDKDFNNEADTPDNFQSRRPNTSFCFLDIRSPGLGDTAMYLCATSRGIPGQDGEKLFFGSGTQLSVL.

The rearrangement links TRBV19 to TRBJ1-2; D possibly corresponds to TRBD1 (6 bases). The CDR3 covers 14 residues. The germline V gene encodes CDR1 LNHDA and CDR2 SQIVND (reference sequence). The V end was cut by 3 bases, the J end by 8 bases, with 16 bases between. In DNA form, the CDR3 reads TGTGCCAGTAGTATCAGCGGGGGCTCGGGAGGCTACACCTTC. This translates into CASSISGGSGGYTF.

V gene TRBV7-2 combines with J gene TRBJ2-7; D is unresolved. V was clipped by 4 bases and J by 2 bases, with 15 bases between them. Looked up from germline, CDR1 is SGHTA and CDR2 is FQGNSA. The CDR3 consists of 15 residues. CDR3 nucleotide sequence: TGTGCCAGCAGCTCGCCGGTGGTCCCCACCTACGAGCAGTACTTC. Translation gives CASSSPVVPTYEQYF.

The chain's CDR3 is CASNHGSSYEQYF. CDR3 DNA: TGTGCCAGCAATCACGGGAGCTCCTACGAGCAGTACTTC. This rearrangement joins TRBV6-5 to TRBJ2-7; perhaps TRBD2 as D (6 bases). Trimming took off 7 bases at V and 0 bases at J, with 10 bases between the two ends. Germline-derived CDR1 and CDR2 are MNHEY and SVGAGI. The CDR3 extends over 13 amino acids.

This clone was found once. CDR3 in DNA: TGTGCCAGCAGTGAAGAAACTGATACGCAGTATTTT. Translated, it gives CASSEETDTQYF. The V gene is TRBV2, the J gene TRBJ2-3; D not resolved. V was clipped by 1 base and J by 6 bases, with 5 bases between them. Germline V gene sequence: CDR1 SNHLY, CDR2 FYNNEI. This CDR3 region has 12 residues.

The chain employs TRBV29-1 and TRBJ2-3; 8 bases agree with TRBD1. The J segment lost 8 bases and the V segment lost 1 base, leaving 11 bases of the junction unmatched. The CDR3 loop spans 15 amino acids. The germline gives CDR1 SQVTM, CDR2 ANQGSEA. The CDR3: CSVEAGDRGYGTQYF. The CDR3 DNA reads as TGCAGCGTTGAAGCTGGCGACAGGGGTTATGGTACGCAGTATTTT.

This clone appeared a few times. The gene calls are TRBV30 and TRBJ2-3; 7 nucleotides match TRBD2. CDR1 is GTSNPN and CDR2 is SVGIG in the germline V gene (reference sequence). The ends lost 3 bases at V and 4 bases at J; junction bases unmatched: 4. There are 13 residues in the CDR3. CDR3 in amino acids: CAWRWREPDTQYF. The CDR3 DNA sequence: TGTGCCTGGAGATGGCGGGAGCCAGATACGCAGTATTTT.

The J gene is TRBJ1-2, the V gene TRBV9; 10 nucleotides line up with TRBD1. J lost 0 bases, V lost 0 bases, and 5 bases had no gene match. The CDR3 sequence is 17 residues long. The V gene's germline CDR1 is SGDLS and CDR2 YYNGEE. The CDR3 nucleotides are TGTGCCAGCAGCGTAGAGGGACAGGGGCTAACTAACTATGGCTACACCTTC. This sequence encodes CASSVEGQGLTNYGYTF.

The V gene is TRBV2, the J gene TRBJ2-2; TRBD2 matches 13 bases. CDR3 length: 18 amino acids. V was clipped by 5 bases and J by 0 bases; unmatched bases: 6. Germline V gene sequence: CDR1 SNHLY, CDR2 FYNNEI. The CDR3 loop is CASSSRLAGGANTGELFF. In DNA form, the CDR3 reads TGTGCCAGCAGTTCCAGACTAGCGGGGGGTGCGAACACCGGGGAGCTGTTTTTT. The variable domain in full, with the rest retrieved from reference TRBV2 and TRBJ2-2, is EPEVTQTPSHQVTQMGQEVILRCVPISNHLYFYWYRQILGQKVEFLVSFYNNEISEKSEIFDDQFSVERPDGSNFTLKIRSTKLEDSAMYFCASSSRLAGGANTGELFFGEGSRLTVL.

The genes are TRBV5-1 and TRBJ2-1; 7 bases line up with TRBD2. From germline, CDR1 is SGHRS and CDR2 YFSETQ. The CDR3 extends over 14 amino acids. J was trimmed by 2 bases and V by 5 bases; bases with no gene match: 4. CDR3: CASRLATAYNEQFF. The CDR3 DNA reads as TGCGCCAGCAGACTAGCGACCGCCTACAATGAGCAGTTCTTC.

The CDR3 DNA reads TGCGCCAGCGGGACGGGGACAGCGCCGACTAACTATGGCTACACCTTC. Translation: CASGTGTAPTNYGYTF. This rearrangement joins TRBV5-1 to TRBJ1-2, with 7 bases aligning to TRBD1. CDR1 is SGHRS and CDR2 is YFSETQ in the germline V gene. The CDR3 extends over 16 amino acids. Trimming took 7 bases from V and 0 from J; bases not matched to a gene: 12.

V gene TRBV5-1 combines with J gene TRBJ2-1, with TRBD1 as a possible D gene (6 bases). The V end lost 4 bases, the J end lost 5 bases, and 13 bases lay between the germline ends. Germline V gene sequence: CDR1 SGHRS, CDR2 YFSETQ. The CDR3 sequence is 14 residues long. The CDR3 nucleotides read TGCGCCAGCAGCCTGGGTGGGACAAACAATGAGCAGTTCTTC. As protein: CASSLGGTNNEQFF.

The chain employs TRBV11-3 and TRBJ1-1; TRBD1 agrees at 11 bases. The CDR3 length is 15 residues. The junction had 5 bases not matched to a gene; V was cut back by 4 bases and J by 4 bases. Germline-derived CDR1 and CDR2 are SGHNT and YENEEA. CDR3 DNA: TGTGCCAGCAGCTCCCACGGACAGGGGGCCACTGAAGCTTTCTTT. Its translation: CASSSHGQGATEAFF.

Concerning this clone itself: The junction departs from the called germline gene at one end, perhaps through a read error. The genes are TRBV5-4 and TRBJ2-6; perhaps TRBD1 as D (5 bases). This CDR3 is 13 amino acids long. The germline CDR1 and CDR2 sequences are SGHNT and YYREEE (reference sequence). In DNA form, the CDR3 reads TGTGCCAGCGGTTACTCTGGGGCCAACGGCCTGACTTTC. Its protein is CASGYSGANGLTF.

This clone has just a few counts. The genes are TRBV5-1 and TRBJ1-6, with 8 bases identical to TRBD1. J was trimmed by 10 bases and V by 4 bases; bases with no gene match: 7. Germline V lookup: CDR1 SGHRS, CDR2 YFSETQ. This CDR3 has 14 residues. CDR3 DNA: TGCGCCAGCAGCATCGGGACAGGACAATCACCCCTCCACTTT. Amino acid sequence: CASSIGTGQSPLHF.

The rearrangement links TRBV29-1 to TRBJ2-3; the match to TRBD2 covers 7 bases. V shed 6 bases, J shed 0 bases, and the junction held 9 bases outside the gene matches. CDR1 and CDR2 (germline): SQVTM, ANQGSEA. There are 15 residues in the CDR3. This CDR3 is CSVDSSGSSTDTQYF. As DNA, the CDR3 is TGCAGCGTGGATTCTAGCGGCTCTAGCACAGATACGCAGTATTTT.

This chain links TRBV5-1 with TRBJ1-1; D not certain. Trimming removed 0 bases at V and 6 bases at J, with 12 bases between. The germline V gene has CDR1 SGHRS and CDR2 YFSETQ. The CDR3 runs 14 residues. The CDR3 sequence: CASSLVSAAAEAFF. Written as DNA, the CDR3 is TGCGCCAGCAGCTTGGTGAGCGCGGCCGCTGAAGCTTTCTTT.

The chain joins TRBV15 to TRBJ2-2; D gene uncertain. CDR3 size: 14 residues. Trimming removed 2 bases from V and 14 bases from J, with 18 bases in between. CDR1 LNHNV and CDR2 YYDKDF come from the germline V gene (reference sequence). CDR3 in amino acids: CATSRPQLQSPLFF. Here the CDR3 DNA reads TGTGCCACCAGCAGACCACAGCTCCAGAGCCCTCTGTTTTTT.

The gene calls are TRBV13 and TRBJ1-4; D is undetermined. V was pared by 1 base and J by 11 bases, with 8 bases between. The CDR3 runs to 12 residues. CDR1 and CDR2 from the germline V gene are PRHDT and FYEKMQ (reference sequence). CDR3 region: CASSLEAGKLFF. In DNA, the CDR3 is TGTGCCAGCAGCTTAGAGGCGGGGAAACTGTTTTTT.

The rearrangement links TRBV11-2 to TRBJ1-1; 8 bases fit TRBD1. V lost 5 bases to trimming and J lost 1 base; unmatched junction nucleotides: 9. The CDR3 has 16 amino acids. In germline, CDR1 is SGHAT, CDR2 FQNNGV. CDR3 amino acids: CASSPGTGRGNTEAFF. In DNA form, the CDR3 reads TGTGCCAGCAGCCCAGGGACAGGACGGGGGAACACTGAAGCTTTCTTT.

This clone showed up just a few times. This chain connects TRBV10-3 to TRBJ1-1, with 8 bases identical to TRBD1. The CDR3 totals 16 residues. CDR1 is ENHRY, CDR2 SYGVKD, per germline. Trimming at V came to 4 bases and at J to 1 base, leaving 8 bases not matched to a gene. The CDR3 nucleotides read TGTGCCATCAGTGGAGGACAGGGCTCTTCGAACACTGAAGCTTTCTTT. It is translated as CAISGGQGSSNTEAFF.